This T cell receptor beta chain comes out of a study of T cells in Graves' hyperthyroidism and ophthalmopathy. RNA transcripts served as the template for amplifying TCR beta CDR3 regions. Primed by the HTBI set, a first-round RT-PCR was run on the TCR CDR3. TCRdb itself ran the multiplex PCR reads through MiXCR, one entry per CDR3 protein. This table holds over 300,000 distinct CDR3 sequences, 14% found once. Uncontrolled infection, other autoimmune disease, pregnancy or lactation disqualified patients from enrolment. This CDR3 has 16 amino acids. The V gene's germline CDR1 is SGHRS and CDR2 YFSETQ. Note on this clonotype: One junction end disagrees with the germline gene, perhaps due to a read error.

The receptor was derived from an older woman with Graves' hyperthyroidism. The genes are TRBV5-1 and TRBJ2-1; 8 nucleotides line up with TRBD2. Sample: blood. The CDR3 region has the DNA TGTGCCAGCAGCTTAGATCCCGGGAGGGGAGGCAATGAGCAGTTCTTC. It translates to CASSLDPGRGGNEQFF. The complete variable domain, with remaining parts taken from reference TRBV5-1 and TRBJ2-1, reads KAGVTQTPRYLIKTRGQQVTLSCSPISGHRSVSWYQQTPGQGLQFLFEYFSETQRNKGNFPGRFSGRQFSNSRSEMNVSTLELGDSALYLCASSLDPGRGGNEQFFGPGTRLTVL.